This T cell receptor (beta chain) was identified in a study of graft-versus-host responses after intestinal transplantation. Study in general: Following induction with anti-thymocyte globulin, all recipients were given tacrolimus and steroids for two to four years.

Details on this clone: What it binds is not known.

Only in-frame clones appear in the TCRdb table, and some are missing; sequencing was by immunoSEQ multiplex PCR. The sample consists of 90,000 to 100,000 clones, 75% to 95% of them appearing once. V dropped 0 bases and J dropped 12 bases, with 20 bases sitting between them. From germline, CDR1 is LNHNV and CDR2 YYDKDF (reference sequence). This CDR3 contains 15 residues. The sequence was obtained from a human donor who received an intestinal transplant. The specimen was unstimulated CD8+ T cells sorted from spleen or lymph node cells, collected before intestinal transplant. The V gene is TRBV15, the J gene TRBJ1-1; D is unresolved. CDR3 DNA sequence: TGTGCCACCAGCAGAGAACTCGGGGAGGGTCTAAAAACTTTCTTT. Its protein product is CATSRELGEGLKTFF.